Sequencing of this T cell receptor beta chain was carried out in a study of T cells in Graves' hyperthyroidism and ophthalmopathy. Study-level points and caveats: In blood, most of the thyroid clonotypes expanded above 0.001 were also present.

With 0 bases removed from V and 0 bases from J, the gap between germline ends came to 14 bases. CDR1 is SGHRS and CDR2 is YFSETQ in the germline V gene. This CDR3 spans 17 amino acids. RNA transcripts were the template for amplifying TCR beta CDR3 regions. When the TCR CDR3 underwent first-round RT-PCR, the HTBI primer set was used. Via MiXCR, TCRdb re-called the multiplex PCR reads, giving one row per CDR3 protein. This sample has about 290,000 distinct CDR3 sequences, with 13% found just once. This clonotype has ten or more counts. Its antigen is not identified. Sequencing was carried out using blood. The clonotype was recovered from a woman in her 30s with Graves' hyperthyroidism that later progressed to Graves' ophthalmopathy. This chain connects TRBV5-1 to TRBJ2-3, with D possibly TRBD2 on 6 matching bases. This CDR3 reads CASSLGGAGPSTDTQYF. As DNA, the CDR3 is TGCGCCAGCAGCTTGGGGGGCGCGGGACCGAGCACAGATACGCAGTATTTT.